The T cell receptor beta chain described here comes from a study of blood T cell repertoires in COVID-19. Study summary: The United States, Italy and Spain were the sources of the acute and convalescent COVID-19 samples. PBMCs, B-cell-depleted T cells, or T cells were the source of the cDNA or gDNA that made up the material.

Per the study methods: Estimation of nucleated cell counts was performed using reference gene primer amplification. Assay: immunoSEQ multiplex PCR; the TCRdb copy retains only in-frame clones and omits some. For V, J and clone size, that table is used; D and trimming come from the DNA. The sample lists around 28,000 clones; nearly 90% were seen once. CDR3 length: 11 residues. CDR1 SNHLY and CDR2 FYNNEI come from the germline V gene. The ends lost 3 bases at V and 15 bases at J; junction bases unmatched: 3. This receptor was obtained from a human donor with acute or convalescent COVID-19. The donor label of this sample is uncertain. Material for sequencing was peripheral blood. The V and J genes are TRBV2 and TRBJ2-1, with 9 bases that match TRBD1. The DNA of the CDR3 is TGTGCCAGCAGTGAGGGGGACAGGGCGTTCTTC. Amino acid sequence: CASSEGDRAFF.